This TCR beta chain was documented in a study of T-cell memory formation after mild COVID-19. 5'RACE primed from the constant segment yielded TCR alpha and TCR beta cDNA libraries bearing sample barcodes and UMIs. Using its own MiXCR run on the 5' RACE reads, TCRdb lists one record per CDR3 protein. The table lists fewer than 650,000 distinct CDR3 sequences, 17% of them singletons. The ends were cut back, 2 bases at V and 0 bases at J, with 12 bases in the middle. The CDR3 loop spans 15 amino acids. Germline assignment: CDR1 DFQATT and CDR2 SNEGSKA (reference sequence). Sample: PBMCs or a T cell subset sorted from them (not recorded which). The V and J genes are TRBV20-1 and TRBJ2-3; D unresolved. This receptor was obtained from an adult woman who had mild COVID-19 (a few samples of this study predate the infection). Cell type and time point are not known. This CDR3 is CSARLSAASTDTQYF. The CDR3 nucleotides are TGCAGTGCTAGATTGTCGGCAGCTAGCACAGATACGCAGTATTTT.